This TCR beta chain was sequenced during a study of CD8 T cells in ankylosing spondylitis. The study, taken as a whole, reports: From matched ankylosing spondylitis synovial fluid, disease-linked clones were reportedly recovered at significantly enriched levels.

CDR3 length: 19 residues. The J segment lost 0 bases and the V segment lost 5 bases, leaving 12 bases of the junction unmatched. Germline CDR1 reads SGHAT; CDR2 reads FQNNGV. Via MiXCR, TCRdb re-called the 5' RACE reads, giving one row per CDR3 protein. The profile covers around 340,000 distinct CDR3 sequences, with roughly 15% appearing a single time and about 1% taken by the ten largest. As for this clonotype: Its antigen remains unknown.

The sequence derives from a male donor with ankylosing spondylitis or in good health (not recorded which). The specimen sequenced was blood, either unsorted or a sorted T cell fraction (not recorded which). The chain is built from TRBV11-2 and TRBJ2-6; TRBD2 matches 8 bases. The DNA for the CDR3 is TGTGCCAGCAGCCCCCAGGGTACGGGGGGGAGCTCTGGGGCCAACGTCCTGACTTTC. Translating it yields CASSPQGTGGSSGANVLTF.